This TCR beta chain was sequenced during a study of blood T cell repertoires in COVID-19. The data were produced by immunoSEQ multiplex PCR, yet TCRdb's version contains in-frame clones alone and is incomplete. Among about 98,000 clones listed, around nine tenths were seen once. Details on this clone: Other nucleotide sequences from this sample produce the same CDR3.

The clonotype comes from a middle-aged man with acute or convalescent COVID-19. Input material: peripheral blood.

CDR3 sequence: CASSQLAGGTTGELFF. Here the CDR3 DNA reads TGTGCCAGCAGCCAGCTAGCGGGAGGCACCACCGGGGAGCTGTTTTTT. V usage is TRBV3-1 (or the pseudogene TRBV3-2) and J usage is TRBJ2-2, with 11 bases lining up with TRBD2. Per germline, CDR1 LGHDT and CDR2 YNNKEL (reference sequence). V was pared by 3 bases and J by 4 bases, with 4 bases of the junction left unmatched. The CDR3 consists of 16 residues.